Included here is one T cell receptor (beta chain) sequence, with context. The CDR3 is 15 amino acids. The ends were cut back, 6 bases at V and 0 bases at J, with 15 bases in the middle. From germline, CDR1 is SNHLY and CDR2 FYNNEI. The protocol was immunoSEQ multiplex PCR, while the TCRdb copy is restricted to in-frame clones and leaves out a portion. The data hold more than 55,000 clones, with roughly nine tenths observed a single time. This entry is derived from a study of technical replicates of blood from a handful of donors. This TCR came from a human donor in good health. Some clones in this sample may be carry-over from other donors' samples. V and J are TRBV2 and TRBJ2-7; D is unclear. The material sequenced was PBMCs. The CDR3 DNA is TGTGCCAGCAGGTTTGGTGGCAGTTCCTCCTACGAGCAGTACTTC. Amino acid sequence: CASRFGGSSSYEQYF.